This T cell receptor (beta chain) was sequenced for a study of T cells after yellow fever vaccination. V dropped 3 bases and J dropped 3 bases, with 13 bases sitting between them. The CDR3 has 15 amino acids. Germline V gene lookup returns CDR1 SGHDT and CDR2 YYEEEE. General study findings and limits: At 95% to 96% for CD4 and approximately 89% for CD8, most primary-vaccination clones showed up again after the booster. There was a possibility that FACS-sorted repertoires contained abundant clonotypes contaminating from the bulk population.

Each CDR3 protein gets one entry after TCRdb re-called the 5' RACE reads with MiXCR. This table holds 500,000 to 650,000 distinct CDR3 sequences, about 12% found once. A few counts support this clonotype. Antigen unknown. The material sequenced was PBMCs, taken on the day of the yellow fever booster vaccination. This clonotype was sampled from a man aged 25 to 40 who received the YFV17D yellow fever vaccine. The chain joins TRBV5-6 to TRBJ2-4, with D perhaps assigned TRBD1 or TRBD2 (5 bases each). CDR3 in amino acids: CASSYTGTGKNIQYF. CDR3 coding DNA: TGTGCCAGCAGCTATACCGGGACGGGCAAAAACATTCAGTACTTC.